The 17 T cell receptor beta chains below were found in one sample sequenced in a study of metastatic and nonmetastatic thyroid tumors. Each patient came to thyroid surgery without any prior treatment (of any kind). TCRdb used MiXCR to call clones anew from the PCR reads. In the table there are roughly 59,000 clones, around 16% of which are singletons. Input material: blood. These receptors all come from a male donor with papillary thyroid cancer or a benign thyroid nodule (not recorded which). Some clones in this sample may be carry-over from other donors' samples.

This clone has at least ten counts. This chain joins TRBV2 and TRBJ2-7; TRBD1 or TRBD2 may be the D gene (5 bases each). The CDR3 has 13 amino acids. Trimming left V 7 bases short and J 2 bases short, with 12 bases between. Germline V gene lookup returns CDR1 SNHLY and CDR2 FYNNEI. This CDR3 reads CASKRDEAYEQYF. In DNA form, the CDR3 reads TGTGCCAGCAAAAGGGACGAAGCCTACGAGCAGTACTTC.

V is TRBV9 and J is TRBJ2-1, with D hard to call. The CDR3 is 16 residues long. V was cut by 1 base and J by 2 bases, with 13 bases left in between. The germline gives CDR1 SGDLS, CDR2 YYNGEE. CDR3 loop: CASSVSHWSTYNEQFF. CDR3 coding DNA: TGTGCCAGCAGCGTATCCCACTGGAGTACCTACAATGAGCAGTTCTTC.

The sample holds many counts of this clone. The rearrangement links TRBV20-1 to TRBJ2-3; 10 bases align to TRBD2. With 4 bases clipped from V and 0 bases from J, the junction kept 13 bases outside the gene matches. Germline CDR1 DFQATT, CDR2 SNEGSKA (reference sequence). The CDR3 is made up of 18 amino acids. The CDR3, as DNA: TGCAGTGCTAACCGAATAGCGGGAGGCCCGGTCAGCACAGATACGCAGTATTTT. Translation gives CSANRIAGGPVSTDTQYF.

This chain uses TRBV24-1 with TRBJ2-1, with 10 bases matching TRBD2. In germline, CDR1 is KGHDR, CDR2 SFDVKD. V shed 7 bases, J shed 6 bases, and the junction held 11 bases outside the gene matches. This CDR3 region has 16 residues. The CDR3 sequence: CATSGLTGTSVNEQFF. The CDR3 DNA reads TGTGCCACCAGCGGATTGACCGGGACTAGCGTCAATGAGCAGTTCTTC.

This clone was detected once. The chain couples TRBV14 to TRBJ2-1; 7 bases align to TRBD1. From germline, CDR1 is SGHDN and CDR2 FVKESK. CDR3 size: 15 residues. The V gene end was trimmed by 5 bases and the J gene end by 3 bases; junction bases not matched to a gene: 7. The CDR3 protein is CASSYHRGLYNEQFF. The DNA for the CDR3 is TGTGCCAGCAGCTACCACAGGGGTCTCTACAATGAGCAGTTCTTC.

Concerning this clone itself: This CDR3 is also generated by other DNA sequences in the sample. V and J are TRBV7-7 and TRBJ2-5; TRBD2 might be the D (5 bases). Germline V gene sequence: CDR1 SSHAT, CDR2 FNYEAQ (reference sequence). CDR3 length: 15 residues. The CDR3 DNA reads as TGTGCTAGTGGACCCGATCGGGGTCCGACGGAGACCCAGTACTTC. Its protein is CASGPDRGPTETQYF.

This clone was seen ten or more times. The CDR3 spells CASSRGTSGTDTQYF. The CDR3 bases are TGTGCCAGCAGTCGTGGGACTAGCGGCACAGATACGCAGTATTTT. J is TRBJ2-3 and V is TRBV3-1, with 10 bases identical to TRBD2. This CDR3 spans 15 amino acids. V gave up 6 bases and J gave up 1 base; unmatched junction bases: 4. The germline V gene has CDR1 LGHDT and CDR2 YNNKEL (reference sequence).

This clone was counted between two and nine times. This may come from a read error, since a much larger clone is one base off. The genes are TRBV10-3 and TRBJ2-2; 7 bases agree with TRBD1. From germline, CDR1 is ENHRY and CDR2 SYGVKD. The CDR3 totals 17 residues. In nucleotides, the CDR3 is TGTGCCACCAGTGACCCTCTCGGGGACAGCATCACCGGGGAGCTGTTTTTT. This translates into CATSDPLGDSITGELFF.

This clone was observed a handful of times. The rearrangement joins TRBV28 to TRBJ2-7; a weak D match, TRBD1 (6 bases). Germline lookup yields CDR1 MDHEN and CDR2 SYDVKM. The CDR3 loop spans 13 amino acids. CDR3 residues: CASSSGTIHEKYV. In nucleotides, the CDR3 is TGTGCCAGCAGCTCCGGGACAATCCACGAGAAGTACGTC.

This clone was seen more than once but under ten times. Since the CDR3 does not end with the conserved phenylalanine or tryptophan, this likely comes from a read error. J is TRBJ1-2 and V is TRBV12-3 or TRBV12-4; 8 bases map to TRBD1. The CDR3 sequence is 14 residues long. Unmatched junction bases numbered 10, after V lost 5 bases and J lost 8 bases. The CDR3 loop is CASSPRGRAYGYTL. The CDR3 nucleotides read TGTGCCAGCAGTCCCAGGGGGCGCGCCTACGGCTACACCTTG.

This clone has at least ten counts. V is TRBV13 and J is TRBJ2-5; TRBD2 is a possible D gene (6 bases). The germline V and J ends were trimmed by 3 bases and 5 bases, with 13 bases remaining between them. CDR1 and CDR2 (germline): PRHDT, FYEKMQ (reference sequence). The length of the CDR3 is 14 residues. The DNA for the CDR3 is TGTGCCAGCAGCTTGGGGCGGGGCGGGGAGACCCAGTACTTC. Translated, it gives CASSLGRGGETQYF.

There are many counts of this clone. The chain's CDR3 is CASSVAPTEQRSSYNEQFF. In DNA, the CDR3 is TGTGCCAGCAGCGTAGCCCCAACCGAGCAGCGGAGCTCCTACAATGAGCAGTTCTTC. The V and J genes are TRBV9 and TRBJ2-1; D is perhaps TRBD2 (5 bases). The CDR3 is made up of 19 amino acids. Looked up from germline, CDR1 is SGDLS and CDR2 is YYNGEE. Trimming pared 0 bases from V and 0 bases from J, leaving 19 bases between.

The sample holds many counts of this clone. The chain combines TRBV18 with TRBJ2-2, with D perhaps TRBD2 (5 bases). The V and J ends lost 6 bases and 3 bases respectively, with 17 bases between them. This CDR3 has 16 residues. Germline CDR1 is KGHSH and CDR2 is LQKENI. Here the CDR3 reads CASSHPGLQDTGELFF. The CDR3 DNA follows: TGTGCCAGCTCCCACCCCGGACTGCAAGACACCGGGGAGCTGTTTTTT.

This clone was counted ten times or more. V usage is TRBV24-1 and J usage is TRBJ2-3; weak D call: TRBD2 (5 bases). The CDR3 runs 16 residues. CDR1 is KGHDR and CDR2 is SFDVKD in the germline V gene. Trimming cost V 1 base and J 0 bases, with 10 bases left between them. CDR3 amino acids: CATSDFRRTSTDTQYF. CDR3 nucleotides: TGTGCCACCAGTGATTTTCGGCGGACTAGCACAGATACGCAGTATTTT.

Comment on this clone: Being one base from a much bigger clone, this may be a read error. The chain couples TRBV20-1 to TRBJ2-3; tentative D call: TRBD2 (5 bases). The CDR3 spans 11 residues. CDR1 is DFQATT, CDR2 SNEGSKA, per germline (reference sequence). The ends were cut back, 3 bases at V and 13 bases at J, with 14 bases in the middle. The CDR3 sequence: CSASRRRAKYF. The CDR3 DNA follows: TGCAGTGCTAGCCGACGGCGGGCCAAGTATTTT.

Worth noting for this clone: The junction shows a germline mismatch at one end, possibly a read error. The chain has TRBV7-3 and TRBJ1-2; the match to TRBD1 covers 8 bases. Germline lookup yields CDR1 SGHTA and CDR2 FQGTGA. The CDR3 spans 13 residues. CDR3 in DNA: TGTGCCATCAGCCAGGGACAGGCCAATGGCTACACCTTC. Protein sequence: CAISQGQANGYTF.

The chain recombines TRBV6-1 with TRBJ2-2; TRBD2 matches 7 bases. Losses at the gene ends were 1 base for V and 1 base for J; bases not matched to a gene: 3. The CDR3 covers 16 residues. CDR1 is MNHNS, CDR2 SASEGT, per germline. CDR3 sequence: CASSEGGGRNTGELFF. The CDR3 region has the DNA TGTGCCAGCAGTGAAGGGGGGGGGAGGAACACCGGGGAGCTGTTTTTT.